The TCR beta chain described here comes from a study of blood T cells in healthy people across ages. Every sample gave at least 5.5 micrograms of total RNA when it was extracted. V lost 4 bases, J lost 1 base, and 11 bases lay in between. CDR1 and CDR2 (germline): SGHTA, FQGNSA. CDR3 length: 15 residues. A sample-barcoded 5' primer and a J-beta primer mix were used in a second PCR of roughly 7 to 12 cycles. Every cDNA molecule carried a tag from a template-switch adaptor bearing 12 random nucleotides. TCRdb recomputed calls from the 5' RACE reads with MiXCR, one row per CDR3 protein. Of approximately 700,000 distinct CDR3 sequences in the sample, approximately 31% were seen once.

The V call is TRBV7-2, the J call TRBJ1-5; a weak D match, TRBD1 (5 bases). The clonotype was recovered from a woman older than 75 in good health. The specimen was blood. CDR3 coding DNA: TGTGCCAGCAGCTCAGACGGGGGGAGCAATCAGCCCCAGCATTTT. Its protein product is CASSSDGGSNQPQHF.